The clone carrying this T cell receptor beta chain was seen a single time. The data originate from a study of blood T cell repertoires in COVID-19. TCRdb's table, derived via immunoSEQ multiplex PCR, lists solely in-frame clones and lacks some. The sample has roughly 88,000 clones, 80% to 95% seen once; the top ten hold 3.9%. Germline assignment: CDR1 SGHTA and CDR2 FQGTGA. The ends lost 2 bases at V and 7 bases at J; junction bases unmatched: 5. This CDR3 is 15 amino acids long. This receptor was obtained from a woman aged 45-60 years in a cohort sampled during active COVID-19. The chain has TRBV7-3 and TRBJ2-1; 10 bases are a match to TRBD2. Source material: peripheral blood. The CDR3 here is CASSLDSSGSNEQFF. CDR3 DNA sequence: TGTGCCAGCAGCTTAGACTCTAGCGGGAGTAATGAGCAGTTCTTC.